The 8 T cell receptor beta chains presented below share a single source sample, sequenced in a study of blood T cell repertoires in COVID-19. The repertoire was sequenced with immunoSEQ multiplex PCR; TCRdb's copy has only in-frame clones and lacks some. Altogether fewer than 400,000 clones are present, around 84% being singletons, with the ten largest covering roughly 4.5%. Sequenced: PBMCs or T cells enriched from blood (not recorded which). The source is a man aged 25-40 years who had recovered from COVID-19.

This chain joins TRBV11-3 and TRBJ2-7; no clear D. From germline, CDR1 is SGHNT and CDR2 YENEEA. V was pared by 5 bases and J by 4 bases, with 15 bases between. The CDR3 is 14 amino acids. CDR3 sequence reads: CASSPRSMSYEQYF. The DNA of the CDR3 is TGTGCCAGCAGCCCACGTTCAATGAGTTACGAGCAGTACTTC.

The V and J genes are TRBV30 and TRBJ2-7; 8 bases agree with TRBD2. The CDR3 is 17 amino acids. Germline CDR1 GTSNPN, CDR2 SVGIG (reference sequence). Trimming at V came to 4 bases and at J to 6 bases, leaving 20 bases not matched to a gene. As DNA, the CDR3 is TGTGCCTGGACAACGGGAGGGGCCTTGAGTCCTAGGTCCGAGCAGTACTTC. Its protein product is CAWTTGGALSPRSEQYF.

This clone was seen repeatedly, ten times or more. The CDR3 DNA reads as TGTGCCAGCATAGTGGACAGGGGGGATGGCTACACCTTC. Its translation: CASIVDRGDGYTF. V and J are TRBV2 and TRBJ1-2; TRBD1 aligns across 10 bases. The CDR3 sequence is 13 residues long. The germline gives CDR1 SNHLY, CDR2 FYNNEI. J gave up 6 bases and V 7 bases, and 5 bases lay outside the gene matches.

The chain employs TRBV7-2 and TRBJ2-1; 7 bases line up with TRBD2. This CDR3 region has 14 residues. Per germline, CDR1 SGHTA and CDR2 FQGNSA. The J segment lost 5 bases and the V segment lost 1 base, leaving 2 bases of the junction unmatched. CDR3 nucleotides: TGTGCCAGCAGCTTAGGGGCGGGAGACAATGAGCAGTTCTTC. The encoded protein is CASSLGAGDNEQFF.

This clone was observed once. V is TRBV3-1 (or the pseudogene TRBV3-2) and J is TRBJ1-1; possible D gene TRBD1, 5 bases. V lost 6 bases and J lost 4, with 15 bases in between. Germline loops: CDR1 LGHDT, CDR2 YNNKEL (reference sequence). The CDR3 extends over 14 amino acids. The CDR3 nucleotides read TGTGCCAGCAGGTACCAGGGTTCATCCACTGAAGCTTTCTTT. Protein: CASRYQGSSTEAFF.

The genes are TRBV18 and TRBJ1-1; D is perhaps TRBD1 (6 bases). This CDR3 comprises 13 residues. Trimming removed 1 base from V and 7 bases from J, with 10 bases in between. Germline V lookup: CDR1 KGHSH, CDR2 LQKENI. CDR3 nucleotides: TGTGCCAGCTCACCACAGGGGGAGGGTGAAGCTTTCTTT. Translating gives CASSPQGEGEAFF.

This clone was seen a handful of times. The genes are TRBV5-1 and TRBJ2-7; 9 bases are shared with TRBD1. V shed 4 bases, J shed 6 bases, and the junction held 5 bases outside the gene matches. Germline V gene data show CDR1 as SGHRS and CDR2 as YFSETQ. The CDR3 loop spans 13 amino acids. CDR3 in DNA: TGCGCCAGCAGCGCACAGGGGGCAGGCGAGCAGTACTTC. The encoded protein is CASSAQGAGEQYF. The variable domain in full, completed from reference TRBV5-1 and TRBJ2-7, reads KAGVTQTPRYLIKTRGQQVTLSCSPISGHRSVSWYQQTPGQGLQFLFEYFSETQRNKGNFPGRFSGRQFSNSRSEMNVSTLELGDSALYLCASSAQGAGEQYFGPGTRLTVT.

V usage is TRBV29-1 and J usage is TRBJ1-5, with 8 bases aligning to TRBD1. Losses at the gene ends were 7 bases for V and 7 bases for J; bases not matched to a gene: 15. Germline V lookup: CDR1 SQVTM, CDR2 ANQGSEA. The CDR3 extends over 15 amino acids. CDR3 sequence reads: CSAAYEAGGGQPQHF. CDR3 in DNA: TGCAGCGCCGCATATGAGGCAGGGGGCGGGCAGCCCCAGCATTTT.